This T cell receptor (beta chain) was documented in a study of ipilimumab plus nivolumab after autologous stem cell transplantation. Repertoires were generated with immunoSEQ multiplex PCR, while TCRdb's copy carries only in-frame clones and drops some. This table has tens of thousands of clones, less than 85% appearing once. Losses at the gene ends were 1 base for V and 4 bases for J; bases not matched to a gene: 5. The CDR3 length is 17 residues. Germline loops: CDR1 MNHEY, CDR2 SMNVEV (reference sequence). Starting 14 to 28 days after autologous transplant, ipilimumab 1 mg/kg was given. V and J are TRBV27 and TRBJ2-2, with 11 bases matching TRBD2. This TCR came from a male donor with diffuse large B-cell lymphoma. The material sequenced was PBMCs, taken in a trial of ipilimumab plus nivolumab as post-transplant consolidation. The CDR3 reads CASSLLAGGPSTGELFF. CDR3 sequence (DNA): TGTGCCAGCAGTTTATTAGCGGGGGGGCCTAGCACCGGGGAGCTGTTTTTT.